What follows is one T cell receptor (beta chain) and its context. Its antigen is unknown. No quality values exist for individual bases; no much larger clone is one base distant. This sample was taken from a study of Ad26.COV2.S vaccination and SARS-CoV-2 variants (dated by TCRdb to the early 2020s). About the investigation overall: Vaccine-arm donors came from COV1001, a multicentre, randomized, double-blind, placebo-controlled phase I-IIa trial of Ad26.COV2.S in healthy adults. Ad26.COV2.S was administered intramuscularly at a dose of 5x10^10 or 1x10^11 viral particles, either as one shot or as two shots given 56 days apart. TCRbeta repertoire sequencing served as the tool for gauging how specific and how broad the SARS-CoV-2-reactive T cell receptors were following Ad26.COV2.S vaccination. The TCR-sequenced set comprised about 32 samples: around 20 Ad26.COV2.S vaccine recipients, 5 placebo recipients and 8 SARS-CoV-2 convalescent individuals. Participants in the trial were split at random into five groups of five each, receiving low-dose or high-dose Ad26.COV2.S once or twice, or else placebo on both occasions. Investigators did not know the trial group allocation while performing experiments and assessing outcomes.

The meaning of the sample's treatment or condition label: about 20 received Ad26.COV2.S at low or high dose, single or two shots; about 5 received placebo; per-sample allocation not given. Repertoires of vaccine and placebo recipients were sequenced from samples collected on day 63 after the first injection. In Cohort 1b, about two dozen adults aged 18-55 years were enrolled at a single site in Boston, USA, between 29 July and 7 August 2020. Ad26.COV2.S was a replication-incompetent adenovirus type 26 vector expressing a prefusion-stabilized SARS-CoV-2 spike protein from the original Wuhan strain. General conclusions and limits of the study: Substantial breadth of spike-specific CD8+ and CD4+ T cell responses was reported after vaccination. The authors noted that the TCR breadth and depth analyses may have underestimated total T cell responses. Higher spike-specific TCR breadth was observed in Ad26.COV2.S recipients than in placebo recipients (P = 0.0014). The study was not powered to compare responses between vaccine doses or regimens. Vaccine and placebo recipients had similar non-spike TCR breadth, a finding consistent with the vaccine containing only spike.

The immunoSEQ Assay was used to sequence TCRbeta CDR3 regions. After extraction, genomic DNA underwent amplification by bias-controlled multiplex PCR, followed by high-throughput sequencing. The paper's processing steps were these. To quantify the absolute abundance of every unique TCRbeta CDR3 region, sequences were collapsed and filtered. Usable DNA was measured by amplifying reference genes present in all nucleated cells, and TCRbeta template counts were normalized to that usable DNA to estimate T cell fraction. Repertoire TCRs were annotated as SARS-CoV-2-specific by exact matching of V gene, CDR3 amino acid sequence and J gene to a known reactive TCR set. MIRA supplied the reference SARS-CoV-2 TCR set, which was filtered for enrichment in COVID-19-positive ImmuneCODE repertoires so that public or cross-reactive TCRs were removed. Based on the MIRA antigens, annotated TCRs were further analysed at the level of specific ORF or position within ORF. Breadth was defined as the number of annotated unique rearrangements divided by the total number of unique productive rearrangements, and depth was defined as the summed frequency of the annotated unique rearrangements. Two-sided Wilcoxon rank-sum tests were applied when comparing TCR breadth between groups. TCRdb re-hosts the immuneACCESS table, in-frame sequences only. Its copies lack some clones; in the studies checked, an unresolved V gene accounts for under half of them, and the cause for the rest is not known. V, J and clone size are taken as reported in that table, and D and trimming were inferred from the DNA itself. The sample has around 450,000 clones on record, 88% of them singletons. In total, the top ten clones hold approximately 4% of the sample.

After removal of 7 bases from V and 4 bases from J, the junction retains 6 bases not matched to a gene. The CDR3 goes from the cysteine to the phenylalanine over 13 residues. CDR3 DNA is the only sequence kept; it has 39 bases, read in frame from the first base. The germline V gene encodes CDR1 SNHLY and CDR2 FYNNEI. Here the sequenced sample was peripheral blood, taken in a trial of Ad26.COV2.S vaccine versus placebo. This receptor was taken from a person between 18 and 65 years old who received the Ad26.COV2.S COVID-19 vaccine or a placebo. This chain is built from TRBV2 and TRBJ2-5; TRBD2 matches 7 bases in the middle. The DNA sequence follows: TGTGCCAGCATGGGGGGGACGCGAGAGACCCAGTACTTC. Translation gives CASMGGTRETQYF.